This T cell receptor beta chain originates from a study of blood T cell repertoires in COVID-19. Background on the study: Sample material is recorded as cDNA or gDNA derived from T cells, B-cell-depleted T cells, or PBMCs.

Trimming took 2 bases from V and 3 from J; bases not matched to a gene: 5. Per germline, CDR1 MNHEY and CDR2 SVGAGI. The CDR3 runs 16 residues. Only in-frame clones appear in the TCRdb table, and some are missing; sequencing was by immunoSEQ multiplex PCR. The data contain roughly 230,000 clones, 80% to 85% of them singletons. The source is a man between 45 and 60 years old who had recovered from COVID-19. Source material: PBMCs or T cells enriched from blood (not recorded which). V usage is TRBV6-5 and J usage is TRBJ1-3; 9 nucleotides match TRBD1. CDR3 nucleotides: TGTGCCAGCAGTTACGCCGGGACAGGGAGTGGAAACACCATATATTTT. It codes for CASSYAGTGSGNTIYF.